This paragraph covers one TCR beta chain sequence. This clonotype is large (0.1 to 1%) in terms of sample share. Its recognized antigen is unknown. Base qualities are not recorded, but no much larger clone differs from it by a single base. The data were obtained in a study of vaccination and CD4 T cells after COVID-19 (dated by TCRdb to between 2021 and 2024). About the full investigation: The convalescent cohort comprised six males and four females, including two Hispanic individuals, seven Caucasians, two Asians and one multiracial person. Post-COVID blood samples were collected from convalescent patients a median of approximately 100 days after diagnosis, with a range of roughly 35 to 161 days. In over 8 COVID-19 convalescent patients and 4 infection-naive healthy vaccine recipients, researchers compared the spike-specific CD4+ TCR repertoire from before mRNA vaccination with the repertoire from after. Control cultures used a CEFX viral epitope pool as positive control, an HIV-1 Nef peptide pool as negative control, or no peptide. An earlier paper using these donors assessed, at the TCR clonotype level, memory CD4+ T cell crossreactivity between SARS-CoV-2 and common cold coronavirus spike proteins. The cultures were stimulated with overlapping spike peptide pools from SARS-CoV-2 and from the common cold coronaviruses HCoV-NL63, HCoV-OC43 and HCoV-229E. Each participant got two doses of either the Pfizer-BioNTech BNT162b2 vaccine (n=8) or the Moderna mRNA-1273 vaccine (n=2). The time from the second vaccine dose to post-vaccine blood sampling had a median of roughly 79 days and ranged from about 13 to 250 days.

Between the V and J ends, shortened by 0 bases and 6 bases respectively, the junction contains 15 bases. The CDR3 holds 15 amino acids from the cysteine to the phenylalanine. Just the 45-base CDR3 DNA is kept, in frame starting at base 1. Based on the germline V gene (reference sequence), the CDR1 and CDR2 sequences are DFQATT and SNEGSKA. Study-level results and caveats: Nearly all vaccine-specific clones in convalescent patients (304 of 307) were mono-reactive for SARS-CoV-2 spike rather than cross-reactive with common cold coronaviruses. The median number of SARS-CoV-2-reactive clonotypes rose from approximately 20 after infection to around 40 after vaccination, but the change was not significant. The number of convalescent patients in the study was relatively small, and the study did not examine early timepoints following natural infection. Among convalescent patients, a median roughly 84% of the SARS-CoV-2-reactive clones seen after vaccination appeared only after vaccination, which suggests priming specific to the vaccine.

In the paper's terms, the treatment or condition label means: roughly ten-day PBMC culture with coronavirus spike peptide pools or control peptides (ViraFEST assay). CD4+ T cells from unexposed donors were collected before the COVID-19 pandemic (2011-2018). The study used the ViraFEST assay, which expanded antigen-specific T cells with peptide pools and then identified expanded clonotypes by TCR sequencing. Each well held 2.1 million or so PBMCs cultured in IMDM containing approximately 5.3% human AB serum and approximately 9.8 IU/ml IL-2, with 7.5 to 10 ug/ml peptide pools added. On days 3 and 7, half of the culture medium was replaced with fresh IL-2-containing medium. After less than twelve days of culture, CD4+ T cells were isolated by negative selection with the EasySep CD4+ T cell isolation kit. As far as cell numbers permitted, CD4+ T cells from unexposed donors were tested for reactivity against SARS-CoV-2 S and N as well as four spike pools from common cold coronaviruses. PBMCs were separated from whole blood using Ficoll-Paque Plus gradient centrifugation and then either used fresh or cryopreserved at -140C. Culture conditions were generally each tested in triplicate wells. Leukapheresis product for the unexposed donors was bought commercially.

The library was built by means of PCR. At the Johns Hopkins FTIC core, DNA from the cultured CD4+ T cells underwent TCR sequencing with the Oncomine TCR Beta short-read assay. The QIAamp micro DNA kit was used to extract genomic DNA from the cultured CD4+ T cells. Oncomine TCR Beta libraries from cultured CD4+ T cells were pooled using unique dual indexes and sequenced on an Illumina iSeq 100. The paper's processing steps were these. Non-productive sequences were filtered out, and CDR3s that did not start with C, did not end with F or W, or were shorter than 7 amino acids were discarded. The MANAFEST web application identified antigen-specific clonotypes by comparing peptide-stimulated wells against reference wells and other culture wells. To be called positive, a clone needed an FDR below 0.05, an odds ratio above 5, and a productive frequency above 0.1% in at least two of three replicate wells. Cross-reactive clonotypes were defined as significantly expanded in both SARS-CoV-2 spike wells and at least one common cold coronavirus spike condition. CDR3 homology was assessed with Levenshtein distances (stringdist) and unrooted phylogenetic trees (ape) in R version 3.6.1. TCRdb took the public reads, trimmed them with fastp at Q25, ran MiXCR for clone calling and kept in-frame beta chains. One record per CDR3 amino acid sequence lists the most common genes and DNA. It is TCRdb's table, rather than the study itself, that gives the V and J calls and clone size. For this sample there are approximately 6,100 distinct CDR3 sequences; 30% to 40% appear just once. The top ten constitute roughly 34% of the sample.

The sequence is built from TRBV20-1 and TRBJ1-5; perhaps TRBD1 is the D gene, with 6 bases matching. This clonotype was obtained from a human donor in good health. Specimen: CD4+ T cells from blood, cultured in vitro. Here is the DNA: TGCAGTGCTAGAGAGATTAAGGGGGACGGTCAGCCCCAGCATTTT. This sequence encodes CSAREIKGDGQPQHF.